What follows are 17 T cell receptor beta chains derived from one specimen sequenced in a study of blood T cell repertoires in COVID-19. The repertoire was sequenced with immunoSEQ multiplex PCR; TCRdb's copy has only in-frame clones and lacks some. Counted here are roughly 320,000 clones, roughly 91% occurring once; the ten biggest clones make up 1.5% to 2%. Sequenced sample: peripheral blood. These receptors were collected from a woman in her 30s with COVID-19, enrolled during active disease.

The chain joins TRBV11-3 to TRBJ2-1; D perhaps matches TRBD2 (5 bases). Germline V gives CDR1 SGHNT, CDR2 YENEEA. CDR3 length: 16 amino acids. V lost 5 bases to trimming and J lost 2 bases, with 16 bases between them. This CDR3 is CASSTIFETTYNEQFF. The CDR3 DNA reads TGTGCCAGCAGCACCATCTTTGAGACTACCTACAATGAGCAGTTCTTC.

The chain employs TRBV5-1 and TRBJ2-1; 9 bases are shared with TRBD2. Germline assignment: CDR1 SGHRS and CDR2 YFSETQ. This CDR3 has 14 amino acids. Unmatched junction bases numbered 4, after V lost 4 bases and J lost 5 bases. CDR3 amino acids: CASSAGGANNEQFF. In nucleotides, the CDR3 is TGCGCCAGCAGCGCGGGAGGGGCGAACAATGAGCAGTTCTTC.

The chain joins TRBV2 to TRBJ2-7, with TRBD1 identical over 8 bases. The CDR3 loop spans 15 amino acids. With V trimmed by 3 bases and J by 2 bases, 6 bases remained unmatched. CDR1 and CDR2 from the germline V gene are SNHLY and FYNNEI. CDR3 amino acids: CASSEAGQVTYEQYF. For the CDR3, the DNA is TGTGCCAGCAGTGAGGCGGGACAGGTAACCTACGAGCAGTACTTC.

This clone was seen a few times. The rearrangement uses TRBV2 and TRBJ1-1; D is uncertain. This CDR3 region has 14 residues. V was cut by 6 bases and J by 10 bases, with 21 bases left in between. Germline loops: CDR1 SNHLY, CDR2 FYNNEI. This CDR3 is CASRLGLDRLRAFF. CDR3 nucleotide sequence: TGTGCCAGCAGGCTCGGACTTGATCGCCTCCGAGCTTTCTTT.

V is TRBV7-8 and J is TRBJ1-2, with D possibly matching TRBD1 (6 bases). Germline values: CDR1 SGHVS, CDR2 FQNEAQ. Between the trimmed V and J ends, which lost 7 bases and 8 bases, there was a span of 20 bases. This CDR3 has 14 amino acids. This chain's CDR3 is CASIPSMGAKGYTF. The CDR3 bases are TGTGCCAGCATTCCCTCCATGGGGGCGAAGGGCTACACCTTC.

The chain carries TRBV10-3 and TRBJ1-6; 7 nucleotides match TRBD1. CDR1 and CDR2 (germline): ENHRY, SYGVKD. This CDR3 spans 13 amino acids. V was pared by 6 bases and J by 4 bases, with 0 bases of the junction left unmatched. CDR3 DNA sequence: TGTGCCATCAGGGACAGGTATAATTCACCCCTCCACTTT. Protein: CAIRDRYNSPLHF.

This clone was counted a few times. V gene TRBV4-1 combines with J gene TRBJ1-5, with D possibly TRBD1 on 5 matching bases. The CDR3 is 14 residues long. Germline V lookup: CDR1 MGHRA, CDR2 YSYEKL. V lost 0 bases to trimming and J lost 6 bases, with 9 bases between them. The CDR3, as DNA: TGCGCCAGCAGCCAAGAGCGGGGCGGTCAGCCCCAGCATTTT. It is translated as CASSQERGGQPQHF.

The chain uses TRBV6-5 and TRBJ1-5, with 7 bases identical to TRBD1. This CDR3 has 14 residues. With V trimmed by 6 bases and J by 5 bases, 7 bases remained unmatched. Looked up from germline, CDR1 is MNHEY and CDR2 is SVGAGI. The CDR3 is CASSQGGGHQPQHF. The CDR3 coding sequence is TGTGCCAGCAGCCAGGGGGGCGGTCATCAGCCCCAGCATTTT.

The rearrangement uses TRBV6-5 and TRBJ1-5, with 8 bases fitting TRBD1. This CDR3 has 13 residues. Germline V gene lookup returns CDR1 MNHEY and CDR2 SVGAGI. Unmatched junction bases numbered 6, after V lost 7 bases and J lost 7 bases. The CDR3 is CASTVDRVQPQHF. As DNA, the CDR3 is TGTGCCAGCACCGTGGACAGGGTACAGCCCCAGCATTTT.

This rearrangement joins TRBV19 to TRBJ1-5; TRBD1 aligns across 7 bases. The CDR3 is 16 amino acids. The germline gives CDR1 LNHDA, CDR2 SQIVND (reference sequence). Unmatched junction bases numbered 7, after V lost 1 base and J lost 4 bases. The CDR3 region has the DNA TGTGCCAGTAGTATAGGCCCACCCAGGGGGAATCAGCCCCAGCATTTT. It yields the protein CASSIGPPRGNQPQHF.

In its sample, this clone was seen once. V gene TRBV5-6 combines with J gene TRBJ2-3; the D is unclear. CDR3 length equals 15 residues. CDR1 is SGHDT and CDR2 is YYEEEE in the germline V gene. V shed 0 bases and J shed 0 bases, with 8 bases lying between them. CDR3 region: CASSLDVTSTDTQYF. In DNA form, the CDR3 reads TGTGCCAGCAGCTTGGATGTTACTAGCACAGATACGCAGTATTTT.

V and J are TRBV12-5 and TRBJ1-2; 7 bases align to TRBD1. J was trimmed by 5 bases and V by 1 base; bases with no gene match: 1. Germline V gives CDR1 LGHNT, CDR2 FRNRAP. The CDR3 sequence is 13 residues long. The CDR3 protein is CASGLGGQYGYTF. As DNA, the CDR3 is TGTGCTAGTGGTTTGGGGGGACAGTATGGCTACACCTTC.

The genes are TRBV29-1 and TRBJ1-1, with D uncertain. The CDR3 is 10 residues long. Germline-derived CDR1 and CDR2 are SQVTM and ANQGSEA. V dropped 4 bases and J dropped 11 bases, with 11 bases sitting between them. The CDR3 sequence is CSVVSGQAFF. CDR3 DNA sequence: TGCAGCGTTGTCAGTGGCCAGGCTTTCTTT.

The chain is built from TRBV5-6 and TRBJ1-6; unclear D gene. Looked up from germline, CDR1 is SGHDT and CDR2 is YYEEEE. There are 14 residues in the CDR3. Trimming removed 0 bases at V and 9 bases at J, with 10 bases between. The CDR3 DNA reads TGTGCCAGCAGCTTGGGCCTCGGGAGTTCACCCCTCCACTTT. Its protein product is CASSLGLGSSPLHF.

This chain joins TRBV6-5 and TRBJ1-5, with D perhaps matching TRBD1 (6 bases). V was pared by 6 bases and J by 0 bases, with 12 bases between. The length of the CDR3 is 15 residues. Germline V CDR1 and CDR2: MNHEY, SVGAGI. CDR3 in DNA: TGTGCCAGCAGGGCGGACAGCGATAGCAATCAGCCCCAGCATTTT. Protein sequence: CASRADSDSNQPQHF.

The chain is built from TRBV4-2 and TRBJ2-2; tentatively, D is TRBD1 (5 bases). The V end lost 1 base, the J end lost 6 bases, and 24 bases lay between the germline ends. The CDR3 spans 19 residues. Per the germline V gene, CDR1 is LGHNA and CDR2 is YNFKEQ. In DNA, the CDR3 is TGTGCCAGCAGCCAAGGACATTTAGACAGCGCTTCAAGGGCCGGGGAGCTGTTTTTT. The encoded protein is CASSQGHLDSASRAGELFF.

The count of this clone is one. This sequence joins TRBV2 and TRBJ1-4; D call uncertain. The germline gives CDR1 SNHLY, CDR2 FYNNEI. V dropped 4 bases and J dropped 7 bases, with 10 bases sitting between them. The CDR3 has 13 amino acids. The DNA of the CDR3 is TGTGCCAGCAGTGTCCCGGTATCTGAAAAACTGTTTTTT. Encoded protein: CASSVPVSEKLFF.